These 27 T cell receptor beta chains were sequenced from one sample in a study of T cell repertoires and Cas9 in healthy adults. Produced via immunoSEQ multiplex PCR; TCRdb's table is partial and in-frame only. Of over 12,000 clones listed, 85% to 90% are singletons. Specimen: Tregs (CD4+, CD25+, CD127-, CD137-, CD154-) from PBMCs; culture status not recorded. These receptors came from a human donor in good health.

The chain uses TRBV5-1 and TRBJ2-1; TRBD1 matches 9 bases. The J segment lost 10 bases and the V segment lost 0 bases, leaving 11 bases of the junction unmatched. This CDR3 has 16 amino acids. Germline lookup yields CDR1 SGHRS and CDR2 YFSETQ. CDR3 protein: CASSLVWNRGLEEQFF. The CDR3 DNA is TGCGCCAGCAGCTTGGTTTGGAACAGGGGGCTAGAGGAGCAGTTCTTC.

This rearrangement joins TRBV5-6 to TRBJ1-5; a possible D gene is TRBD1 (5 bases). The V end lost 0 bases, the J end lost 4 bases, and 11 bases lay between the germline ends. The CDR3 runs 15 residues. CDR1 is SGHDT, CDR2 YYEEEE, per germline. The CDR3, as DNA: TGTGCCAGCAGCTTGGCCGGAGGGGTTAATCAGCCCCAGCATTTT. Its protein is CASSLAGGVNQPQHF.

The genes are TRBV9 and TRBJ1-2; D may be TRBD1 (5 bases). The germline V gene encodes CDR1 SGDLS and CDR2 YYNGEE. The V gene lost 3 bases and the J gene lost 4 bases, with 28 bases spanning the gap. The CDR3 is 19 residues long. CDR3 protein: CASSAPARDWTGIAYGYTF. The CDR3 DNA reads TGTGCCAGCAGCGCCCCCGCCAGGGACTGGACCGGGATTGCCTATGGCTACACCTTC. The variable domain in full, with the rest retrieved from reference TRBV9 and TRBJ1-2, is DSGVTQTPKHLITATGQRVTLRCSPRSGDLSVYWYQQSLDQGLQFLIQYYNGEERAKGNILERFSAQQFPDLHSELNLSSLELGDSALYFCASSAPARDWTGIAYGYTFGSGTRLTVV.

This clone has just one count. The chain has TRBV5-1 and TRBJ2-1; D is unresolved. Germline V gene sequence: CDR1 SGHRS, CDR2 YFSETQ. This CDR3 has 13 amino acids. V lost 5 bases, J lost 6 bases, and 12 bases lay in between. CDR3 protein: CASRTLLGNEQFF. In DNA, the CDR3 is TGCGCCAGCAGGACTCTCCTGGGCAATGAGCAGTTCTTC. Full variable domain (remainder filled in from reference TRBV5-1 and TRBJ2-1): KAGVTQTPRYLIKTRGQQVTLSCSPISGHRSVSWYQQTPGQGLQFLFEYFSETQRNKGNFPGRFSGRQFSNSRSEMNVSTLELGDSALYLCASRTLLGNEQFFGPGTRLTVL.

This chain connects TRBV11-3 to TRBJ2-7; TRBD2 matches at 9 bases. This CDR3 has 14 amino acids. J gave up 6 bases and V 3 bases, and 6 bases lay outside the gene matches. CDR1 SGHNT and CDR2 YENEEA come from the germline V gene. CDR3 in amino acids: CASSFGTSSGEQYF. CDR3 in DNA: TGTGCCAGCAGCTTTGGGACTAGCTCGGGCGAGCAGTACTTC.

The J gene is TRBJ1-5, the V gene TRBV6-6; no definite D call. Germline CDR1 MNHNY, CDR2 SVGAGI (reference sequence). The CDR3 totals 12 residues. V was trimmed by 2 bases and J by 4 bases, leaving 3 bases between them. DNA for the CDR3: TGTGCCAGCAGTTACCGAAATCAGCCCCAGCATTTT. This gives the protein CASSYRNQPQHF.

The chain employs TRBV5-1 and TRBJ2-3; D not resolved. The V end lost 4 bases, the J end lost 2 bases, and 20 bases lay between the germline ends. The CDR3 extends over 17 amino acids. Germline assignment: CDR1 SGHRS and CDR2 YFSETQ. CDR3 amino acids: CASSKSLTTSTTDTQYF. The CDR3 DNA reads TGCGCCAGCAGCAAAAGTTTAACAACCTCGACCACAGATACGCAGTATTTT.

The V call is TRBV10-3, the J call TRBJ2-5; D is undetermined. CDR1 and CDR2 (germline): ENHRY, SYGVKD. With 6 bases removed from V and 2 bases from J, the gap between germline ends came to 13 bases. The CDR3 loop spans 14 amino acids. The CDR3 region has the DNA TGTGCCATCAGGGAAGGATCGATGCAAGAGACCCAGTACTTC. Protein sequence: CAIREGSMQETQYF.

The chain employs TRBV13 and TRBJ1-2, with a weak D call TRBD1 (6 bases). This CDR3 has 14 amino acids. The germline V gene has CDR1 PRHDT and CDR2 FYEKMQ (reference sequence). The V end lost 2 bases, the J end lost 7 bases, and 14 bases lay between the germline ends. The CDR3 nucleotides are TGTGCCAGCAGCTTACAATGGGGGGCCGGTGGCTACACCTTC. Protein product: CASSLQWGAGGYTF.

This clone was recorded once. The rearrangement joins TRBV14 to TRBJ1-1; no clear D gene. The V end was cut by 4 bases, the J end by 11 bases, with 11 bases between. The CDR3 has 11 residues. The germline gives CDR1 SGHDN, CDR2 FVKESK. Here the CDR3 DNA reads TGTGCCAGCAGCCCGTACCTTGGGGCTTTCTTT. It yields the protein CASSPYLGAFF.

This clone has only one observation. The chain's CDR3 is CASSLNTGELFF. The CDR3 coding sequence is TGTGCCAGCAGCCTTAACACCGGGGAGCTGTTTTTT. The V gene is TRBV7-2, the J gene TRBJ2-2; D unresolved. V was shortened by 5 bases and J by 2 bases, with 3 bases between the two germline ends. Germline CDR1 is SGHTA and CDR2 is FQGNSA. The CDR3 has 12 residues.

J is TRBJ2-3 and V is TRBV11-3, with 7 bases identical to TRBD2. Germline values: CDR1 SGHNT, CDR2 YENEEA. The CDR3 is 18 amino acids. Germline trimming cut 5 bases from V and 1 base from J; bases unmatched to any gene: 15. The CDR3 DNA reads as TGTGCCAGCAGCGTAATGTGGGCTAGCGGATTGGGCACAGATACGCAGTATTTT. It specifies CASSVMWASGLGTDTQYF.

A single count supports this clone. The chain combines TRBV11-3 with TRBJ2-1; unclear D gene. Germline CDR1 and CDR2: SGHNT and YENEEA. Trimming cost V 3 bases and J 2 bases, with 8 bases left between them. The CDR3 contains 14 residues. The CDR3, as DNA: TGTGCCAGCAGCTTGTCGGCAGCCTACAATGAGCAGTTCTTC. It codes for CASSLSAAYNEQFF.

This clone was detected a few times. The gene calls are TRBV7-9 and TRBJ2-7, with 9 nucleotides matching TRBD1. Germline CDR1 reads SEHNR; CDR2 reads FQNEAQ (reference sequence). V shed 7 bases, J shed 2 bases, and the junction held 3 bases outside the gene matches. The CDR3 is 13 amino acids. CDR3 in amino acids: CASTRTGAYEQYF. DNA of the CDR3: TGTGCCAGCACTCGGACAGGGGCCTACGAGCAGTACTTC. The complete variable domain, with remaining parts taken from reference TRBV7-9 and TRBJ2-7, reads DTGVSQNPRHKITKRGQNVTFRCDPISEHNRLYWYRQTLGQGPEFLTYFQNEAQLEKSRLLSDRFSAERPKGSFSTLEIQRTEQGDSAMYLCASTRTGAYEQYFGPGTRLTVT.

CDR3 in amino acids: CASKITGDAGYTF. CDR3 nucleotides: TGTGCCAGCAAAATAACAGGGGACGCTGGCTACACCTTC. The gene calls are TRBV7-2 and TRBJ1-2, with 7 bases identical to TRBD1. V trimming: 7 bases; J trimming: 7 bases; junction bases outside the gene matches: 9. CDR1 is SGHTA and CDR2 is FQGNSA in the germline V gene. The CDR3 is 13 amino acids.

The chain carries TRBV18 and TRBJ1-2; 10 nucleotides match TRBD1. This CDR3 spans 16 amino acids. Germline V CDR1 and CDR2: KGHSH, LQKENI. The J segment lost 7 bases and the V segment lost 3 bases, leaving 11 bases of the junction unmatched. The CDR3 is CASSPLVPGQGSGYTF. CDR3 nucleotides: TGTGCCAGCTCACCTCTAGTTCCGGGACAGGGGTCTGGCTACACCTTC. Complete variable domain (other parts from reference TRBV18 and TRBJ1-2): NAGVMQNPRHLVRRRGQEARLRCSPMKGHSHVYWYRQLPEEGLKFMVYLQKENIIDESGMPKERFSAEFPKEGPSILRIQQVVRGDSAAYFCASSPLVPGQGSGYTFGSGTRLTVV.

The table lists this clone with a count of one. The J gene is TRBJ1-5, the V gene TRBV7-2; tentative D call: TRBD1 (6 bases). Germline V gives CDR1 SGHTA, CDR2 FQGNSA. CDR3 size: 12 residues. V shed 4 bases and J shed 5 bases, with 6 bases lying between them. The CDR3: CASSYRDQPQHF. CDR3 bases: TGTGCCAGCAGCTACAGGGATCAGCCCCAGCATTTT.

The rearrangement uses TRBV5-1 and TRBJ2-3; D remains unclear. Germline V CDR1 and CDR2: SGHRS, YFSETQ. The CDR3 contains 13 residues. V was cut by 4 bases and J by 4 bases, with 10 bases left in between. This CDR3 reads CASSQSAPDTQYF. CDR3 DNA: TGCGCCAGCAGCCAAAGTGCTCCAGATACGCAGTATTTT.

For this clone: At one end the junction does not follow the germline gene, possibly because of a read error. The rearrangement links TRBV30 to TRBJ1-2, with a possible D match to TRBD1 (5 bases). CDR3 length: 12 amino acids. Germline CDR1 GTSNPN, CDR2 SVGIG (reference sequence). CDR3 bases: TGTGCCCGGAGCCAGGGATACTATGGCTACACCTTC. Translation gives CARSQGYYGYTF.

The rearrangement joins TRBV27 to TRBJ1-2; 10 positions match TRBD1. CDR1 is MNHEY and CDR2 is SMNVEV in the germline V gene (reference sequence). The CDR3 contains 15 residues. V was pared by 3 bases and J by 2 bases, with 3 bases of the junction left unmatched. In DNA form, the CDR3 reads TGTGCCAGCAGTTTCGGACAGGGGGGGAACTATGGCTACACCTTC. Amino acid sequence: CASSFGQGGNYGYTF.

As for this clone: Distinct nucleotide sequences in the sample also encode this CDR3. The rearrangement links TRBV19 to TRBJ2-2, with D tentatively TRBD1 or TRBD2 (5 bases each). V was shortened by 7 bases and J by 4 bases, with 19 bases between the two germline ends. The CDR3 covers 16 residues. The germline V gene has CDR1 LNHDA and CDR2 SQIVND (reference sequence). CDR3 loop: CASNPNSGTATGELFF. DNA for the CDR3: TGTGCCAGTAATCCAAACTCCGGGACGGCCACCGGGGAGCTGTTTTTT.

The chain uses TRBV4-3 and TRBJ2-6; no reliable D call. The CDR3 runs to 15 residues. V shed 1 base and J shed 7 bases, with 11 bases lying between them. Germline CDR1 LGHNA, CDR2 YSLEER. CDR3 residues: CASSQGQLGANVLTF. The DNA for the CDR3 is TGCGCCAGCAGCCAAGGGCAATTGGGAGCCAACGTCCTGACTTTC.

The rearrangement links TRBV5-6 to TRBJ2-1, with a weak D call TRBD2 (5 bases). Trimming took 4 bases from V and 5 from J, leaving 22 bases between them. The CDR3 has 17 amino acids. From germline, CDR1 is SGHDT and CDR2 YYEEEE. CDR3 protein: CASSITGSAFGNNEQFF. CDR3 sequence (DNA): TGTGCCAGCAGCATAACTGGGAGCGCTTTTGGGAACAATGAGCAGTTCTTC. Combining the CDR3 with reference TRBV5-6 and TRBJ2-1 gives the whole variable domain DAGVTQSPTHLIKTRGQQVTLRCSPKSGHDTVSWYQQALGQGPQFIFQYYEEEERQRGNFPDRFSGHQFPNYSSELNVNALLLGDSALYLCASSITGSAFGNNEQFFGPGTRLTVL.

This chain joins TRBV5-1 and TRBJ1-5; D call uncertain. The germline V gene encodes CDR1 SGHRS and CDR2 YFSETQ. The V end lost 1 base, the J end lost 5 bases, and 7 bases lay between the germline ends. The CDR3 spans 13 residues. The CDR3 bases are TGCGCCAGCAGCTTGTTTGGCGATCAGCCCCAGCATTTT. Its translation is CASSLFGDQPQHF.

The rearrangement uses TRBV9 and TRBJ1-5, with D perhaps TRBD1 (6 bases). This CDR3 contains 15 residues. V was clipped by 3 bases and J by 5 bases, with 15 bases between them. Germline V gene sequence: CDR1 SGDLS, CDR2 YYNGEE. CDR3 DNA: TGTGCCAGCAGCGGGTCGGACAGTTTCTATCAGCCCCAGCATTTT. Translated: CASSGSDSFYQPQHF.

The chain is built from TRBV11-2 and TRBJ1-4; perhaps TRBD1 as D (5 bases). CDR3 size: 15 residues. V was clipped by 6 bases and J by 6 bases, with 17 bases between them. Germline assignment: CDR1 SGHAT and CDR2 FQNNGV. The CDR3 loop reads CASSSDSAYHEKLFF. CDR3 bases: TGTGCCAGCAGTTCCGACAGCGCCTACCATGAAAAACTGTTTTTT.

This chain joins TRBV25-1 and TRBJ1-2; TRBD1 matches 8 bases. This CDR3 has 15 amino acids. The germline V gene encodes CDR1 MGHDK and CDR2 SYGVNS. V was clipped by 4 bases and J by 7 bases; unmatched bases: 11. In DNA form, the CDR3 reads TGTGCCAGCAGTGCTAGGCTCCAGGGGGCGAGTGGCTACACCTTC. This sequence encodes CASSARLQGASGYTF.